This entry lists 12 T cell receptor beta chains sequenced from one sample in a study of T-cell memory formation after mild COVID-19. TCRdb re-called the 5' RACE reads with MiXCR, one entry per CDR3 protein. The sample has some 340,000 distinct CDR3 sequences, 10% to 15% seen once. The source material was PBMCs or a T cell subset sorted from them (not recorded which). The receptors derive from a man aged 18 to 29 who had mild COVID-19 (a few samples of this study predate the infection). Cell type and time point are not known.

This clonotype has just a few counts. The rearrangement uses TRBV10-1 and TRBJ1-2; D is uncertain. This CDR3 has 13 residues. Trimming took 2 bases from V and 0 from J, leaving 4 bases between them. The germline V gene encodes CDR1 WNHNN and CDR2 SYGVQD (reference sequence). CDR3 coding DNA: TGCGCCAGCAGTGAGACGTCTAACTATGGCTACACCTTC. The encoded protein is CASSETSNYGYTF.

The rearrangement joins TRBV12-3 or TRBV12-4 to TRBJ1-2; no clear D gene. V dropped 2 bases and J dropped 1 base, with 8 bases sitting between them. This CDR3 is built from 14 residues. This CDR3 is CASSLRLRNYGYTF. The CDR3 DNA follows: TGTGCCAGCAGTTTAAGACTGCGTAACTATGGCTACACCTTC.

This rearrangement joins TRBV4-3 to TRBJ1-3; 9 bases are a match to TRBD1. The CDR3 has 16 amino acids. CDR1 and CDR2 (germline): LGHNA, YSLEER. V gave up 3 bases and J gave up 0 bases; unmatched junction bases: 3. CDR3 loop: CASSQTTGGSGNTIYF. DNA for the CDR3: TGCGCCAGCAGCCAGACGACAGGGGGCTCTGGAAACACCATATATTTT.

Only a few counts were recorded for this clonotype. The rearrangement links TRBV7-2 to TRBJ2-7; D uncertain. CDR3 length: 14 amino acids. CDR1 SGHTA and CDR2 FQGNSA come from the germline V gene. Trimming stripped 5 bases from V and 3 bases from J, with 14 bases between. The CDR3 DNA reads as TGTGCCAGCAGCGCCCTTGGCCCGCGCTACGAGCAGTACTTC. Amino acid sequence: CASSALGPRYEQYF. The full variable domain, its missing parts supplied by reference TRBV7-2 and TRBJ2-7, is GAGVSQSPSNKVTEKGKDVELRCDPISGHTALYWYRQSLGQGLEFLIYFQGNSAPDKSGLPSDRFSAERTGGSVSTLTIQRTQQEDSAVYLCASSALGPRYEQYFGPGTRLTVT.

This clonotype was seen a few times. The chain couples TRBV7-3 to TRBJ2-5, with TRBD2 matching over 10 bases. Germline V CDR1 and CDR2: SGHTA, FQGTGA. The V and J ends lost 4 bases and 5 bases, in that order; junction bases with no gene match: 10. This CDR3 has 16 residues. Here the CDR3 reads CASSSIQRGGPETQYF. In DNA, the CDR3 is TGTGCCAGCAGCTCAATACAGCGGGGGGGCCCGGAGACCCAGTACTTC.

The chain recombines TRBV10-3 with TRBJ1-4, with D uncertain. V was cut by 0 bases and J by 12 bases, with 11 bases left in between. CDR3 length equals 13 residues. The germline V gene encodes CDR1 ENHRY and CDR2 SYGVKD. CDR3 loop: CAISESGKGELFF. DNA of the CDR3: TGTGCCATCAGTGAGTCTGGAAAGGGTGAACTGTTTTTT.

The table lists this clonotype with many counts. The gene calls are TRBV5-1 and TRBJ2-6; D call uncertain. This CDR3 region has 15 residues. CDR1 is SGHRS and CDR2 is YFSETQ in the germline V gene. Deletions cut 1 base from V and 2 bases from J, with 7 bases between. As DNA, the CDR3 is TGCGCCAGCAGCTTGCAAGTGACTGGGGCCAACGTCCTGACTTTC. Its translation: CASSLQVTGANVLTF. The full variable domain, rest sourced from reference TRBV5-1 and TRBJ2-6, is KAGVTQTPRYLIKTRGQQVTLSCSPISGHRSVSWYQQTPGQGLQFLFEYFSETQRNKGNFPGRFSGRQFSNSRSEMNVSTLELGDSALYLCASSLQVTGANVLTFGAGSRLTVL.

In nucleotides, the CDR3 is TGCAGTGCTAGAGCCGACAGGGGTCTTTACAATGAGCAGTTCTTC. Protein product: CSARADRGLYNEQFF. The rearrangement uses TRBV20-1 and TRBJ2-1, with 8 bases that match TRBD1. Germline CDR1 reads DFQATT; CDR2 reads SNEGSKA (reference sequence). The CDR3 totals 15 residues. Trimming cost V 1 base and J 4 bases; bases outside gene matches: 6.

This clonotype is a singleton in its sample. This rearrangement joins TRBV6-6 to TRBJ1-6, with D possibly TRBD1 on 5 matching bases. This CDR3 is 15 amino acids long. Germline loops: CDR1 MNHNY, CDR2 SVGAGI (reference sequence). The germline V and J ends were trimmed by 6 bases and 9 bases, with 18 bases remaining between them. Here the CDR3 reads CASSHPRDLGSPLHF. In DNA, the CDR3 is TGTGCCAGCAGCCACCCGCGGGACTTGGGTTCACCCCTCCACTTT.

Written as DNA, the CDR3 is TGCGCCAGCAGCTTGGCCGACGGGCCTAGGGGCACTGAAGCTTTCTTT. Protein product: CASSLADGPRGTEAFF. This chain connects TRBV5-1 to TRBJ1-1; perhaps TRBD1 as D (5 bases). The CDR3 extends over 16 amino acids. V lost 0 bases, J lost 4 bases, and 16 bases lay in between. Germline CDR1 is SGHRS and CDR2 is YFSETQ. The complete variable domain, with remaining parts taken from reference TRBV5-1 and TRBJ1-1, reads KAGVTQTPRYLIKTRGQQVTLSCSPISGHRSVSWYQQTPGQGLQFLFEYFSETQRNKGNFPGRFSGRQFSNSRSEMNVSTLELGDSALYLCASSLADGPRGTEAFFGQGTRLTVV.

This clonotype occurred a few times. J is TRBJ2-5 and V is TRBV12-3 or TRBV12-4, with D maybe TRBD1 (6 bases). The CDR3 is 15 residues long. The V end was cut by 6 bases, the J end by 2 bases, with 16 bases between. The CDR3 DNA reads as TGTGCCAGCAGCACTCTTGGGGACAATCAAGAGACCCAGTACTTC. It encodes CASSTLGDNQETQYF.

This clonotype was counted a few times. The rearrangement links TRBV7-9 to TRBJ2-1, with 10 bases identical to TRBD2. J gave up 7 bases and V 0 bases, and 12 bases lay outside the gene matches. Germline V lookup: CDR1 SEHNR, CDR2 FQNEAQ (reference sequence). The CDR3 length is 18 residues. Here the CDR3 reads CASSLAPRAGGHRNEQFF. The CDR3 DNA is TGTGCCAGCAGCTTAGCGCCGCGAGCGGGGGGGCATCGTAATGAGCAGTTCTTC. The whole variable domain, filled in from reference TRBV7-9 and TRBJ2-1, reads DTGVSQNPRHKITKRGQNVTFRCDPISEHNRLYWYRQTLGQGPEFLTYFQNEAQLEKSRLLSDRFSAERPKGSFSTLEIQRTEQGDSAMYLCASSLAPRAGGHRNEQFFGPGTRLTVL.